This T cell receptor beta chain emerged from a study of blood T cell repertoires in COVID-19. Germline loops: CDR1 MNHEY, CDR2 SMNVEV (reference sequence). This CDR3 contains 18 residues. V gave up 5 bases and J gave up 7 bases; unmatched junction bases: 17. Measured with immunoSEQ multiplex PCR; TCRdb has only the in-frame clones, and not every one. The sample contains more than 100,000 clones, around 82% of which appear only once. Sequencing was carried out using peripheral blood. The clonotype originates from a woman aged 30 to 39 who had recovered from COVID-19. The chain employs TRBV27 and TRBJ2-7; 13 nucleotides agree with TRBD2. DNA of the CDR3: TGTGCCAGCAGTCCCTCTGGGTACCCGGGACTAGCGGGGTGGGAGCAGTACTTC. This translates into CASSPSGYPGLAGWEQYF.